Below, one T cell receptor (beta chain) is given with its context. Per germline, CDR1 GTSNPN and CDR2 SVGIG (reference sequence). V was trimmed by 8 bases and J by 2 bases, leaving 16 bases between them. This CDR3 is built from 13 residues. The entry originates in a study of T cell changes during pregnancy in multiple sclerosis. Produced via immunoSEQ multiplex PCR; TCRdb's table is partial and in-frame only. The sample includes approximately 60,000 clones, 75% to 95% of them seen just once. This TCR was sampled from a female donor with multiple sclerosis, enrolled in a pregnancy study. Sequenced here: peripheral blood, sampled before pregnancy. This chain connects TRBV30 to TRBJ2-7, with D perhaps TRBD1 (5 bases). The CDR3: CAHGLGRTYEQYF. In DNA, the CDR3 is TGTGCCCACGGATTGGGGCGGACCTACGAGCAGTACTTC. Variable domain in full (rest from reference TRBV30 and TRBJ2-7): SQTIHQWPATLVQPVGSPLSLECTVEGTSNPNLYWYRQAAGRGLQLLFYSVGIGQISSEVPQNLSASRPQDRQFILSSKKLLLSDSGFYLCAHGLGRTYEQYFGPGTRLTVT.